Listed below are T cell receptor beta chains from one sample, sequenced in a study of blood T cell repertoires in COVID-19. Sequencing used immunoSEQ multiplex PCR; TCRdb keeps in-frame clones, though not all of them. This table holds fewer than 250,000 clones, more than 70% found once. Sequencing was done on a sample of peripheral blood. These receptors were obtained from a human donor in a cohort sampled during active COVID-19. The conserved cysteine and the conserved F or W are not part of the CDR3 here. D genes are given only for firm matches.

>TRBJ1-4|.|TRBV7-9
ASSLARGAVGEKLF
>TRBJ2-7|TRBD2|TRBV5-4
ASSPGGGRQY
>TRBJ1-2|TRBD1|TRBV19
GSTGGTAYGYT
>TRBJ2-7|.|TRBV27
ASSLIHTDRVSSYEQY
>TRBJ2-7|.|TRBV19
ASSTGEPSYEQY
>TRBJ2-1|TRBD2|TRBV11-2
ASSLDRGVYNEQF
>TRBJ1-5|.|TRBV5-1
ASSLEGYNNQPQH
>TRBJ2-5|TRBD2|TRBV7-9
ASSLEGTSGRETQY
>TRBJ1-6|.|TRBV23-1
ASSQSSRGRSPLH
>TRBJ2-1|TRBD1|TRBV7-6
ASSLAGGQGIYEQF
>TRBJ2-7|TRBD1|TRBV2
ASRDGLGQGAVYEQY
>TRBJ2-7|TRBD1|TRBV6-2/TRBV6-3
ASSYRGTGDLSYEQY
>TRBJ2-2|TRBD2|TRBV5-1
ASSLTSGANTGELF
>TRBJ2-1|.|TRBV5-1
ASSLWRDPNNEQF
>TRBJ2-1|TRBD2|TRBV10-3
AWPGTSGTGEQF
>TRBJ2-5|.|TRBV6-2/TRBV6-3
ASSYPPLRQTRGDQETQY
>TRBJ2-7|TRBD1|TRBV18
ASSPDRSDYEQY
>TRBJ2-2|.|TRBV14
ASSLVWGLGELF
>TRBJ2-2|.|TRBV10-1
ASSESNKNTGELF
>TRBJ2-7|TRBD1|TRBV3-1/TRBV3-2
AGPQGANRGAYEQY
>TRBJ2-2|TRBD1|TRBV6-5
ASSPTGGGTGELF
>TRBJ1-4|.|TRBV5-4
ASSIKGPHEKLF
>TRBJ2-1|.|TRBV20-1
SASKSGEQF
>TRBJ2-1|.|TRBV4-1
ASSPSPTGLNEQF
>TRBJ1-2|.|TRBV29-1
SVERTENYGYT
>TRBJ2-2|TRBD2|TRBV7-8
ASSLRGGWTGELF
>TRBJ2-1|.|TRBV6-2/TRBV6-3
ASSPLGVRYNEQF
>TRBJ1-3|TRBD1|TRBV28
ASSEGTVQNTIY
>TRBJ1-5|.|TRBV7-2
ASSLEPGMVQPQH
>TRBJ1-1|.|TRBV30
AWSLMNTEAF
>TRBJ2-2|.|TRBV28
ASSLPGAGVSTGELF
>TRBJ1-1|TRBD1|TRBV5-5
ASSWITGGAVNTEAF
>TRBJ2-5|TRBD2|TRBV20-1
SASQLAEQETQY
>TRBJ2-3|TRBD2|TRBV7-2
ASSLVSSGGSTDTQY
>TRBJ2-7|TRBD2|TRBV7-2
ASSGPGLAYEQY
>TRBJ1-1|.|TRBV10-1
ASSGRVNTEAF
>TRBJ2-7|TRBD1|TRBV27
ASSSGQGAWKGQY
>TRBJ2-3|TRBD2|TRBV27
ASSFFSGGTQY
>TRBJ1-4|TRBD1|TRBV7-9
ATQPPGQGVREKLF
>TRBJ2-5|TRBD2|TRBV3-1/TRBV3-2
ASSQGSGSGIIQETQY
>TRBJ1-6|.|TRBV7-8
ASSLAGPLTGSPLH
>TRBJ1-2|TRBD1|TRBV10-3
AISDSRGNYGYT
>TRBJ2-1|TRBD1|TRBV6-5
ASSPGTGSYNEQF
>TRBJ2-7|TRBD2|TRBV5-4
ASSRASSGRSYEQY
>TRBJ2-5|TRBD2|TRBV4-2
ASSQGLAERAQY
>TRBJ1-6|TRBD1|TRBV6-5
ASTSGQINSPLH
>TRBJ1-2|TRBD1|TRBV3-1/TRBV3-2
ASSQGQGAYGYT
>TRBJ1-6|.|TRBV25-1
ASSDVQGNSPLH
>TRBJ2-1|.|TRBV6-5
ASRRLDRYNEQF
>TRBJ2-2|.|TRBV18
ASSPLQQRNTGELF
>TRBJ1-1|.|TRBV19
ASSYRETEAF
>TRBJ2-2|TRBD1|TRBV5-1
ASSRDRGWTGELF
>TRBJ2-2|.|TRBV9
ASSVQALPNTGELF
>TRBJ1-4|TRBD1|TRBV5-4
ASSYDRGSGEKLF
>TRBJ1-6|.|TRBV7-2
ASSRGTAEDNSPLH
>TRBJ1-1|.|TRBV7-2
ASSLGGATNTEAF
>TRBJ2-1|.|TRBV5-1
ASSSAATSYNEQF
>TRBJ1-4|.|TRBV2
ASRTGRDGEKLF
>TRBJ2-7|TRBD1|TRBV7-9
ASSPRTGWTYEQY
>TRBJ1-2|TRBD1|TRBV28
ASSTTGQLYGYT